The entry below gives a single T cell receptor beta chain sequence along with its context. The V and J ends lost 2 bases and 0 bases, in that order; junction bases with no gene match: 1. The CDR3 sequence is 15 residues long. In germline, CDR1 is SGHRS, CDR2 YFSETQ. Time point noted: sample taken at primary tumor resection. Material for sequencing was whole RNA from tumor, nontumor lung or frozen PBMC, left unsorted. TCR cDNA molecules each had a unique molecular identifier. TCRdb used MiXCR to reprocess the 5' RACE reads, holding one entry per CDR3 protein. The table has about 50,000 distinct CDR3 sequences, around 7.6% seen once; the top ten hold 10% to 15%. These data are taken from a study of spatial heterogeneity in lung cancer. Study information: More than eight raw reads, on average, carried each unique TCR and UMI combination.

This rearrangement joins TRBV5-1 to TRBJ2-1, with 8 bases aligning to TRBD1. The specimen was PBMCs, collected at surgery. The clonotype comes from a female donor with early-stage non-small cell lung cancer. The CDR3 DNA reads TGCGCCAGCAGCTTAGGACAGGGCTCCTACAATGAGCAGTTCTTC. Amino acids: CASSLGQGSYNEQFF.